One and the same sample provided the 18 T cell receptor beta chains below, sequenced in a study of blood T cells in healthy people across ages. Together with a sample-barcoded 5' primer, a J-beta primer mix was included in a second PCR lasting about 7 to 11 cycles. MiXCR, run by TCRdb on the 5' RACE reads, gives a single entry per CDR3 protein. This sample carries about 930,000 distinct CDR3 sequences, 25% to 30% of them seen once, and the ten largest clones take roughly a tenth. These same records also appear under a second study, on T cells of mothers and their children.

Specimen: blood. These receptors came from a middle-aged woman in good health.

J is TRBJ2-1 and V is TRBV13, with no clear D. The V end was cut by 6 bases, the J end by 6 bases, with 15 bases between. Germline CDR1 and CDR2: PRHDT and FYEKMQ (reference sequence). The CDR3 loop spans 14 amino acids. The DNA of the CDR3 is TGTGCCAGCAGACAGTCCGGACGACGCAATGAGCAGTTCTTC. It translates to CASRQSGRRNEQFF.

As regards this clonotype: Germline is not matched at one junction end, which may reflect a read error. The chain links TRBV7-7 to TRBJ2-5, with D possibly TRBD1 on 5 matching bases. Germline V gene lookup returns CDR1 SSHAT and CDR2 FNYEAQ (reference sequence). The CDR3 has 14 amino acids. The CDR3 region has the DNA TGTGCTAGCAGCCCAAGGGGTATTGGGGAGACCCAGTACTTC. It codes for CASSPRGIGETQYF.

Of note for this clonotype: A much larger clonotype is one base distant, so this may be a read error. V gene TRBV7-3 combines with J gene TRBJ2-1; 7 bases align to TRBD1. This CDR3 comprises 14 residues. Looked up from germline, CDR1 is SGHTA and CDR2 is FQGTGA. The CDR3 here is CSSSSGTGDDEQFF. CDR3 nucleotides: TGTTCCAGCAGCTCCGGTACAGGGGACGATGAGCAGTTCTTC. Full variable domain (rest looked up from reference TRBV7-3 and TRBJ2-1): GAGVSQTPSNKVTEKGKYVELRCDPISGHTALYWYRQSLGQGPEFLIYFQGTGAADDSGLPNDRFFAVRPEGSVSTLKIQRTERGDSAVYLCSSSSGTGDDEQFFGPGTRLTVL.

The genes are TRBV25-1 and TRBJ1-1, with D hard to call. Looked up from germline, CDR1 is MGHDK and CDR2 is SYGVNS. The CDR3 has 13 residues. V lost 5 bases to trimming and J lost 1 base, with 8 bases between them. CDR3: CASSSYWNTEAFF. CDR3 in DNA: TGTGCCAGCAGTTCCTACTGGAACACTGAAGCTTTCTTT.

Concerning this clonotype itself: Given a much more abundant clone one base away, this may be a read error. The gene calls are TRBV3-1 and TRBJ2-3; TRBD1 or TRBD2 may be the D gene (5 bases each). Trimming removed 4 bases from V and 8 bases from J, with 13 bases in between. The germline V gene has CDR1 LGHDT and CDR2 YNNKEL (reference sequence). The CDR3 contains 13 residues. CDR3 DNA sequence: TGTGCCAGCAGCCGAGTCAGGGAGAGTACGCAGTATTTT. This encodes CASSRVRESTQYF.

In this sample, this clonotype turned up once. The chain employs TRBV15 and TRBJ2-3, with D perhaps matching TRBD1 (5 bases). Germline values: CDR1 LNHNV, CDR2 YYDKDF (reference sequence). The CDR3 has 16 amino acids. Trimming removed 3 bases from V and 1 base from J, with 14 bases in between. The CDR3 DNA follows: TGTGCCACCAGCAGCCCCAGGGATATGGGCACAGATACGCAGTATTTT. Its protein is CATSSPRDMGTDTQYF.

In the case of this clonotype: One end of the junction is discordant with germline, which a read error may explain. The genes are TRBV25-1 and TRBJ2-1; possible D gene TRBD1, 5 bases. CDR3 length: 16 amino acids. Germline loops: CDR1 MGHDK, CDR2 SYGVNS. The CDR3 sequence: CASSDRGGSSYDEQFF. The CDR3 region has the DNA TGTGCCAGCAGTGATAGGGGCGGTAGCTCCTACGATGAGCAGTTCTTC.

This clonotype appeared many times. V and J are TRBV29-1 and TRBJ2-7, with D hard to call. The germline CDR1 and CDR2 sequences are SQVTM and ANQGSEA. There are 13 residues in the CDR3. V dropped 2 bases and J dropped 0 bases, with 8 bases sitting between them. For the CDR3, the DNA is TGCAGCGTTGAATTGTCAGGCTCCTACGAGCAGTACTTC. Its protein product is CSVELSGSYEQYF.

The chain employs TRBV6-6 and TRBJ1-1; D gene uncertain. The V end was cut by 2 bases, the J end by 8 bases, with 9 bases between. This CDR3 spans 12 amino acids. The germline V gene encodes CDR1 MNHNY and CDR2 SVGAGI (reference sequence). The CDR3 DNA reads TGTGCCAGCAGTTACCGGAGCGACGAAGCTTTCTTT. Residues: CASSYRSDEAFF.

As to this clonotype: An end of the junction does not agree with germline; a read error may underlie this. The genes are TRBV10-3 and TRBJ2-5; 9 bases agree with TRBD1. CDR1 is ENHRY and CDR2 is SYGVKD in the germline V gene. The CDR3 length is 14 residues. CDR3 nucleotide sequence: TGTGCCATCAGGGAGTCAGGACAGGGGTGGGAGCAGTACTTC. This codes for CAIRESGQGWEQYF.

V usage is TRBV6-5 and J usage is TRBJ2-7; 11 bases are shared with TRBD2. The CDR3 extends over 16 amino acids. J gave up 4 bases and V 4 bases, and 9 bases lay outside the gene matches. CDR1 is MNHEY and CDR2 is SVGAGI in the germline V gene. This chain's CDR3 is CASSSALAGAGYEQYF. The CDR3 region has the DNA TGTGCCAGCAGTTCCGCACTAGCGGGGGCGGGGTACGAGCAGTACTTC.

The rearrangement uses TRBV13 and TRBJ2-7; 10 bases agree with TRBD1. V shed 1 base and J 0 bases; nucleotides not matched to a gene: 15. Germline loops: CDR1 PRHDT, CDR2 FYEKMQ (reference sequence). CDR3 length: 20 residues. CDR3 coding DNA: TGTGCCAGCAGCTTAGAAGATTTCTCGACAGGGGGCAAAAGCTCCTACGAGCAGTACTTC. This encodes CASSLEDFSTGGKSSYEQYF.

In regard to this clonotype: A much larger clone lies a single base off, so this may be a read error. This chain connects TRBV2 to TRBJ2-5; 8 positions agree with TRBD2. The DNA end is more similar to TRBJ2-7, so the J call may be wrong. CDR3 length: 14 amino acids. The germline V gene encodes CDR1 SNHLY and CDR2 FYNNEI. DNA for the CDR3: TGTGCCAGCAGTGAACGGGGGGGGCGTAGCGAGCAGTACTTC. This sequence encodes CASSERGGRSEQYF.

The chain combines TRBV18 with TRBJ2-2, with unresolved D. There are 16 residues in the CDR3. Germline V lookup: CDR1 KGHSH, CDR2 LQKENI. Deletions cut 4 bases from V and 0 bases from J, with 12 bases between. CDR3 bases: TGTGCCAGCTCACTTATCGTGGCACCGAACACCGGGGAGCTGTTTTTT. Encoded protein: CASSLIVAPNTGELFF.

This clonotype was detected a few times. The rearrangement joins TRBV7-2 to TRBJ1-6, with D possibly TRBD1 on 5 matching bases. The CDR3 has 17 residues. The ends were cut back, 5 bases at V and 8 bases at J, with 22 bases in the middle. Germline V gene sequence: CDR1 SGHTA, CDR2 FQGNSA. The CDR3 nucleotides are TGTGCCAGCAGCCCCAGGGTCCCCCTTCGGAACGATTCACCCCTCCACTTT. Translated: CASSPRVPLRNDSPLHF.

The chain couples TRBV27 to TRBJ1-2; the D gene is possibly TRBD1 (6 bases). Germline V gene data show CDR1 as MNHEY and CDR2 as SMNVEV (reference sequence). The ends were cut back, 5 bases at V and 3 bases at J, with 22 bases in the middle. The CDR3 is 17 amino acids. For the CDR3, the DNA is TGTGCCAGCAGTGCCCATATCCCGGGGGGCTCGTACTATGGCTACACCTTC. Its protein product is CASSAHIPGGSYYGYTF.

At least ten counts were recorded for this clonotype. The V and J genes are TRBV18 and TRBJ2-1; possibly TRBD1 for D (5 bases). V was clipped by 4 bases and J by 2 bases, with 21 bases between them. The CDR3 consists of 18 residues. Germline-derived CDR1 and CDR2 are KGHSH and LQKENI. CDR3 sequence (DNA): TGTGCCAGCTCACTCGACCTATCGGCCAGGGTTCCCTACAATGAGCAGTTCTTC. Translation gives CASSLDLSARVPYNEQFF. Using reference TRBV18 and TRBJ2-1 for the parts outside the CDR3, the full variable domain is NAGVMQNPRHLVRRRGQEARLRCSPMKGHSHVYWYRQLPEEGLKFMVYLQKENIIDESGMPKERFSAEFPKEGPSILRIQQVVRGDSAAYFCASSLDLSARVPYNEQFFGPGTRLTVL.

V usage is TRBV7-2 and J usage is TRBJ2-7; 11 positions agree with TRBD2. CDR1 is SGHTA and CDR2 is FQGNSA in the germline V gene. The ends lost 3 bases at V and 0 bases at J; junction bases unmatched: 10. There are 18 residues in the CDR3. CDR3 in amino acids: CASSLWGLADYSSYEQYF. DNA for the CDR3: TGTGCCAGCAGCTTGTGGGGACTAGCGGATTACAGCTCCTACGAGCAGTACTTC. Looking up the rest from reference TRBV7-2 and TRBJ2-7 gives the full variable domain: GAGVSQSPSNKVTEKGKDVELRCDPISGHTALYWYRQSLGQGLEFLIYFQGNSAPDKSGLPSDRFSAERTGGSVSTLTIQRTQQEDSAVYLCASSLWGLADYSSYEQYFGPGTRLTVT.